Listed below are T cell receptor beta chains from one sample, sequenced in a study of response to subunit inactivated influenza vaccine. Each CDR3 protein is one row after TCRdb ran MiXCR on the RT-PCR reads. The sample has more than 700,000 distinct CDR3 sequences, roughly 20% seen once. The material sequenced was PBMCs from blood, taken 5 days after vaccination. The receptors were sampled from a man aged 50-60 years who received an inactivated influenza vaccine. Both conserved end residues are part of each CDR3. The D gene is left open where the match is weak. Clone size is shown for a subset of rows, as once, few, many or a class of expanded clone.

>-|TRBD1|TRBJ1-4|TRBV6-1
TGTGCCAGCAGTCCCTCCCCGACAGGGAGACCAGAAAAACTGTTTTTT
CASSPSPTGRPEKLFF
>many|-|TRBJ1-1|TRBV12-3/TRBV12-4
TGTGCCAGCAGTCTACAACAGGGTAGCACTGAAGCTTTCTTT
CASSLQQGSTEAFF
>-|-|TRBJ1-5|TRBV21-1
TGTGCCTCCCGGGAGGTCAGGTACCGGGGGAGCAATCAGCCCCAGCATTTT
CASREVRYRGSNQPQHF
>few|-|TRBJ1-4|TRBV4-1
TGCGCCAGCAGCCAGACCGGGACACTTAATGAAAAACTGTTTTTT
CASSQTGTLNEKLFF
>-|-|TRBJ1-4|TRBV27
TGTGCCAGCAGTTTAAATTACAGGGCCGAAAAACTGTTTTTT
CASSLNYRAEKLFF
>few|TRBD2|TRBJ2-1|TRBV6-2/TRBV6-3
TGTGCCAGCAGTTACTCCACCCAGCCAACTAGCGGGAGCAATGAGCAGTTCTTC
CASSYSTQPTSGSNEQFF
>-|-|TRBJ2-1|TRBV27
TGTGCCAGCAGTTTATCCACAGTGCCGGACGGTGAGCAGTTCTTC
CASSLSTVPDGEQFF
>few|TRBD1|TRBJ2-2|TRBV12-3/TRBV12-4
TGTGCCAGCAGGCCAGGGACAGGGGGGCCCGGGGAGCTGTTTTTT
CASRPGTGGPGELFF
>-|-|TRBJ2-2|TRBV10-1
TGCGCCAGCAGCCGTCTTGGGGCCGGGGAGCTGTTTTTT
CASSRLGAGELFF
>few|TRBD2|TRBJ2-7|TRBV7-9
TGTGCCAGCAGTCCCCCGGGACTAGCGGGATCCTACGAGCAGTACTTC
CASSPPGLAGSYEQYF
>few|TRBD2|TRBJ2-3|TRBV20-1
TGCAGTGCCCCCGGACTAGCGGGAGGAAGCACAGATACGCAGTATTTT
CSAPGLAGGSTDTQYF
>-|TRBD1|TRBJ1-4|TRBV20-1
TGCAGTGCTGAGGTGACAGGGGACGAAAAACTGTTTTTT
CSAEVTGDEKLFF
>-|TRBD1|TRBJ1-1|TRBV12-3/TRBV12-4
TGTGCCAGTCGTCAGGGGGACTTCCCTGAAGCTTTCTTT
CASRQGDFPEAFF
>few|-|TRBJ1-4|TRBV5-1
TGCGCCAGCAGCTTGGCGGGGCAATCTGAAAAACTGTTTTTT
CASSLAGQSEKLFF
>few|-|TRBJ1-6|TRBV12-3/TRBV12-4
TGTGCCAGCAGTTTACAGGGACACCTGTTACCCCTCCACTTT
CASSLQGHLLPLHF
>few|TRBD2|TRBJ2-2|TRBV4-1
TGCGCCAGCAGCCCCCCTCCTTCGAGCGGGGAAAACACCGGGGAGCTGTTTTTT
CASSPPPSSGENTGELFF
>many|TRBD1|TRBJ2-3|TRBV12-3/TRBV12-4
TGTGCCAGCAGCACGGGACAGGGGAACACAGATACGCAGTATTTT
CASSTGQGNTDTQYF
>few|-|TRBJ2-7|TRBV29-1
TGCAGCGCCGGGGGTTTCGTAAAGACTAACTCCTACGAGCAGTACTTC
CSAGGFVKTNSYEQYF
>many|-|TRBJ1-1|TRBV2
TGTGCCAGCAGTGATAAGGAGATGATGAACACTGAAGCTTTCTTT
CASSDKEMMNTEAFF
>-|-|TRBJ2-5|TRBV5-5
TGTGCCAGCAGCCTCTTAGACGGAACACAAGAGACCCAGTACTTC
CASSLLDGTQETQYF
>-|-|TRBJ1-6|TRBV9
TGTGCCAGCAGCGTTGACATTAATAATTCACCCCTCCACTTT
CASSVDINNSPLHF
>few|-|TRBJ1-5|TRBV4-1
TGCGCCAGCAGCCAAGATCACAACGCAGGGATGGGGAGCAATCAGCCCCAGCATTTT
CASSQDHNAGMGSNQPQHF
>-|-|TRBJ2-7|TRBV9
TGTGCCAGCAGCGTATCTTCAGGGGTTGAGTACGAGCAGTACTTC
CASSVSSGVEYEQYF
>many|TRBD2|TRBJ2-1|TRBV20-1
TGCAGTGCTGACCCCGGGACTAGAGGGGCGGGGGAGCAGTTCTTC
CSADPGTRGAGEQFF
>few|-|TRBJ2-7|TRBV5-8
TGTGCCAGCACCATAGACGCTCAGAACTCCTACGAGCAGTACTTC
CASTIDAQNSYEQYF
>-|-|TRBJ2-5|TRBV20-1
TGCAGTGCTAGACGCCCTAGAGGGGGCCAAGAGACCCAGTACTTC
CSARRPRGGQETQYF
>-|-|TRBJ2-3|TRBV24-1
TGTGCCACCAGTGATGGCCGACTCACAGATACGCAGTATTTT
CATSDGRLTDTQYF
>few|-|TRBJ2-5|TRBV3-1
TGTGCCAGCAGCCTCCCCAGGGGAGAGACCCAGTACTTC
CASSLPRGETQYF
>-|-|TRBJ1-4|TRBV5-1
TGCGCCAGCAGACCACACACTTACTCCATTAATGAAAAACTGTTTTTT
CASRPHTYSINEKLFF
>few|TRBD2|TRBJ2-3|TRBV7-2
TGTGCCAGCAGCTTAGGCGGCGGGAGGCCAGATACGCAGTATTTT
CASSLGGGRPDTQYF
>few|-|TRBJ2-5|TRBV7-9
TGTGCCAGCAGCTACGGAGGGGAGGCAGAGACCCAGTACTTC
CASSYGGEAETQYF
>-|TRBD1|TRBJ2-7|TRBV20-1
TGCAGTGCCACCGGGGACAGCGCCTACGAGCAGTACTTC
CSATGDSAYEQYF
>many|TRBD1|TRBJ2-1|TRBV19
TGTGCCAGTAGGAAGTCCGGGACAGCCTACAATGAGCAGTTCTTC
CASRKSGTAYNEQFF
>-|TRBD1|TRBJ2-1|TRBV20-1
TGCAGTGCCCTCAAAGCCGGACAGGGGGCGTACAATGAGCAGTTCTTC
CSALKAGQGAYNEQFF
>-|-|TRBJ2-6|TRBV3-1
TGTGCCAGCAGCCACGCAGGGGCCTACTCTGGGGCCAACGTCCTGACTTTC
CASSHAGAYSGANVLTF
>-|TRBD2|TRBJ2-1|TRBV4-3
TGCGCCAGCAGCCAAGAAGCAGCATCGTTAGGACTAGCGGGTTACAATGAGCAGTTCTTC
CASSQEAASLGLAGYNEQFF
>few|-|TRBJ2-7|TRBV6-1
TGTGCCAGCAGCCTCCGGGGGGCCTCCTACGAGCAGTACTTC
CASSLRGASYEQYF
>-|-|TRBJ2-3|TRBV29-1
TGCAGCGCAGCGACCGCCGATACGCAGTATTTT
CSAATADTQYF
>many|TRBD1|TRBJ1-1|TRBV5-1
TGCGCCAGCAGCCGACAGGGAAGGAGCACTGAAGCTTTCTTT
CASSRQGRSTEAFF
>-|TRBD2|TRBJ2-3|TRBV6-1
TGTGCCAGCAGGGAAGCGGGAGTGGCAGATACGCAGTATTTT
CASREAGVADTQYF
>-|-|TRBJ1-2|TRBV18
TGTGCCAGCTTAACCAAGGCAGGATATGGCTACACCTTC
CASLTKAGYGYTF
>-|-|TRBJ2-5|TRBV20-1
TGCAGTGCTAGATCCCCCCGCGGGACTCAAGAGACCCAGTACTTC
CSARSPRGTQETQYF
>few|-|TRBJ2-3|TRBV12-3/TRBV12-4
TGTGCCAGCAGTGAACCCGGGATGTCCGTTAGAGATACGCAGTATTTT
CASSEPGMSVRDTQYF
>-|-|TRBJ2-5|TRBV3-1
TGTGCCAGCAGCCAAGCTCTCCGTGAAGAGACCCAGTACTTC
CASSQALREETQYF
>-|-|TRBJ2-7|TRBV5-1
TGCGCCAGCAGCGACGGACATAACTACGAGCAGTACTTC
CASSDGHNYEQYF
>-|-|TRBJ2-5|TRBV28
TGTGCCAGCAGTCTCGGGACTTTAACGGAGACCCAGTACTTC
CASSLGTLTETQYF
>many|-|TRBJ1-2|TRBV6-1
TGTGCCAGCAGTGAACCAAGCAGTCCGCCCTATGGCTACACCTTC
CASSEPSSPPYGYTF
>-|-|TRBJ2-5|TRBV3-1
TGTGCCAGCAGCCAGGGTACCCCCGGTCCGTACTTC
CASSQGTPGPYF
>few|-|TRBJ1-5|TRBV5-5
TGTGCCAGCAGCAACCCCGAGGAGGGGCTAAATCAGCCCCAGCATTTT
CASSNPEEGLNQPQHF
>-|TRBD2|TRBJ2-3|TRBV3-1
TGTGCCAGCAGCCAAGATCTGTCGGGGGGTACGCAGTATTTT
CASSQDLSGGTQYF
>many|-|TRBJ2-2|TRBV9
TGTGCCAGCAGCGTAGTCCCCCTGAACACCGGGGAGCTGTTTTTT
CASSVVPLNTGELFF
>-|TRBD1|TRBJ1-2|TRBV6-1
TGTGCCAGCAGGACGACAGGGTTTGATGGCTACACCTTC
CASRTTGFDGYTF
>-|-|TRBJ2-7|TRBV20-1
TGCAGTGCTAGAGAGGGGGGAAGCTCCTACGAGCAGTACTTC
CSAREGGSSYEQYF